This entry lists 16 T cell receptor beta chains sequenced from one sample in a study of blood T cell repertoires in COVID-19. TCRdb's table, derived via immunoSEQ multiplex PCR, lists solely in-frame clones and lacks some. Of about 240,000 clones in the sample, roughly nine tenths were seen once. Source material: peripheral blood. These receptors were obtained from a man between 60 and 75 years old with acute or convalescent COVID-19.

V is TRBV28 and J is TRBJ2-3; 11 bases align to TRBD2. With V trimmed by 4 bases and J by 0 bases, 12 bases remained unmatched. Germline V gene data show CDR1 as MDHEN and CDR2 as SYDVKM. The CDR3 runs 19 residues. CDR3 bases: TGTGCCAGCAGTTGGGTCCTGACTAGCGGGACTGGGAGCACAGATACGCAGTATTTT. Translation: CASSWVLTSGTGSTDTQYF.

The chain carries TRBV3-1 (or the pseudogene TRBV3-2) and TRBJ2-3; possibly TRBD2 for D (6 bases). Germline CDR1 is LGHDT and CDR2 is YNNKEL (reference sequence). Trimming shortened V by 0 bases and J by 7 bases, and 14 bases separated the two germline ends. The CDR3 totals 15 residues. The CDR3 loop reads CASSQEVRERNTQYF. The CDR3 nucleotides are TGTGCCAGCAGCCAAGAGGTACGGGAGCGGAATACGCAGTATTTT.

This clone has a handful of counts. The chain couples TRBV13 to TRBJ1-6; 11 bases line up with TRBD1. From germline, CDR1 is PRHDT and CDR2 FYEKMQ (reference sequence). This CDR3 is built from 16 residues. J was trimmed by 8 bases and V by 4 bases; bases with no gene match: 7. Here the CDR3 DNA reads TGTGCCAGCAGCTCCTATATGGGACAGGGGGATTCACCCCTCCACTTT. Amino acid sequence: CASSSYMGQGDSPLHF. The complete variable domain, with remaining parts taken from reference TRBV13 and TRBJ1-6, reads AAGVIQSPRHLIKEKRETATLKCYPIPRHDTVYWYQQGPGQDPQFLISFYEKMQSDKGSIPDRFSAQQFSDYHSELNMSSLELGDSALYFCASSSYMGQGDSPLHFGNGTRLTVT.

The chain uses TRBV5-1 and TRBJ1-5; D is possibly TRBD1 (5 bases). The germline V and J ends were trimmed by 0 bases and 8 bases, with 15 bases remaining between them. CDR1 and CDR2 (germline): SGHRS, YFSETQ. The CDR3 is 15 residues long. The CDR3 protein is CASSLAGLSMEPQHF. The CDR3 region has the DNA TGCGCCAGCAGCTTGGCGGGACTGTCCATGGAGCCCCAGCATTTT.

The chain joins TRBV27 to TRBJ1-1, with D perhaps TRBD1 (5 bases). This CDR3 has 13 amino acids. The germline gives CDR1 MNHEY, CDR2 SMNVEV (reference sequence). V was pared by 4 bases and J by 4 bases, with 10 bases between. The CDR3 region has the DNA TGTGCCAGCAGTTCCGCAGGGATCACTGAAGCTTTCTTT. The encoded protein is CASSSAGITEAFF.

This chain uses TRBV7-2 with TRBJ2-1, with 7 bases fitting TRBD1. V was clipped by 5 bases and J by 1 base; unmatched bases: 8. Germline V gene sequence: CDR1 SGHTA, CDR2 FQGNSA. This CDR3 spans 16 amino acids. CDR3 sequence (DNA): TGTGCCAGCAGCCCACAGGGGTCCCCATCCTACAATGAGCAGTTCTTC. Amino acids: CASSPQGSPSYNEQFF.

This clone was counted a single time. V gene TRBV6-5 combines with J gene TRBJ1-4, with 8 bases lining up with TRBD1. Germline V gene sequence: CDR1 MNHEY, CDR2 SVGAGI. The ends lost 7 bases at V and 7 bases at J; junction bases unmatched: 11. The CDR3 is 15 residues long. The CDR3 sequence: CASTLWPGGFEKLFF. The CDR3 DNA reads TGTGCCAGCACCCTATGGCCAGGGGGCTTTGAAAAACTGTTTTTT.

This sequence joins TRBV9 and TRBJ2-7; 9 positions agree with TRBD2. The germline V gene has CDR1 SGDLS and CDR2 YYNGEE. The CDR3 runs 14 residues. The ends lost 0 bases at V and 7 bases at J; junction bases unmatched: 5. DNA for the CDR3: TGTGCCAGCAGCGTAGCTTTTAGCGGGAGTGAGCAGTACTTC. Translation: CASSVAFSGSEQYF.

This chain joins TRBV6-1 and TRBJ1-2; D is perhaps TRBD1 (5 bases). CDR1 is MNHNS, CDR2 SASEGT, per germline. Trimming shortened V by 1 base and J by 0 bases, and 15 bases separated the two germline ends. The CDR3 spans 17 residues. The DNA of the CDR3 is TGTGCCAGCAGTGAAGTCGGGGGGATTAAACCTAACTATGGCTACACCTTC. This gives the protein CASSEVGGIKPNYGYTF.

The CDR3 DNA reads as TGTGCCAGCAGCCTGGGACAGGGGAAGGAGCAGTACTTC. It is translated as CASSLGQGKEQYF. V usage is TRBV5-8 and J usage is TRBJ2-7; 10 bases fit TRBD1. From germline, CDR1 is SGHTS and CDR2 YDEGEE. V gave up 4 bases and J gave up 7 bases; unmatched junction bases: 5. The CDR3 has 13 residues.

This clone was detected once. The genes are TRBV6-2 or TRBV6-3 and TRBJ2-1, with D possibly being TRBD2 (6 bases). This CDR3 is built from 14 residues. CDR1 is MNHEY and CDR2 is SVGEGT in the germline V gene. The ends were cut back, 2 bases at V and 7 bases at J, with 12 bases in the middle. CDR3 DNA: TGTGCCAGCAGTTACGGGGCGGAGGGGAATGAGCAGTTCTTC. It encodes CASSYGAEGNEQFF.

This chain joins TRBV14 and TRBJ2-2; D may be TRBD1 (6 bases). Germline values: CDR1 SGHDN, CDR2 FVKESK. V lost 0 bases and J 8 bases, leaving 19 bases between the germline ends. The CDR3 is made up of 17 amino acids. Here the CDR3 reads CASSQDGRTDLVGELFF. The CDR3 coding sequence is TGTGCCAGCAGCCAAGATGGAAGGACAGACCTGGTAGGGGAGCTGTTTTTT.

The rearrangement links TRBV4-3 to TRBJ2-7, with D maybe TRBD1 (6 bases). The V gene's germline CDR1 is LGHNA and CDR2 YSLEER. There are 15 residues in the CDR3. The germline V and J ends were trimmed by 0 bases and 5 bases, with 14 bases remaining between them. The CDR3 sequence: CASSQEDSILNEQYF. CDR3 coding DNA: TGCGCCAGCAGCCAAGAGGACAGTATCCTCAACGAGCAGTACTTC.

This chain connects TRBV2 to TRBJ2-7; perhaps TRBD2 as D (5 bases). Germline V gives CDR1 SNHLY, CDR2 FYNNEI. This CDR3 has 12 amino acids. Deletions cut 8 bases from V and 5 bases from J, with 13 bases between. CDR3 loop: CASWQAAHEQYF. CDR3 in DNA: TGTGCCAGCTGGCAAGCGGCGCACGAGCAGTACTTC.

CDR3 DNA sequence: TGTGCCAGCAGCCAAGCGGACAGGGGGGAGTCACCCCTCCACTTT. This gives the protein CASSQADRGESPLHF. The chain combines TRBV4-2 with TRBJ1-6; 10 nucleotides align to TRBD1. This CDR3 has 15 amino acids. With 1 base clipped from V and 10 bases from J, the junction kept 4 bases outside the gene matches. The germline V gene has CDR1 LGHNA and CDR2 YNFKEQ.

This clone was seen only once. V is TRBV11-3 and J is TRBJ2-1; 7 bases align to TRBD2. With 5 bases clipped from V and 10 bases from J, the junction kept 8 bases outside the gene matches. The CDR3 spans 13 residues. Germline V gives CDR1 SGHNT, CDR2 YENEEA. CDR3 in amino acids: CASSPRREGEQFF. The CDR3 coding sequence is TGTGCCAGCAGCCCTAGGAGGGAGGGGGAGCAGTTCTTC.